This T cell receptor beta chain was found in a study of cytomegalovirus exposure and HLA in healthy donors. The V and J ends lost 0 bases and 4 bases, in that order; junction bases with no gene match: 6. Germline values: CDR1 SGDLS, CDR2 YYNGEE. CDR3 size: 15 residues. In the PCR, 60 Vbeta and 13 Jbeta primers were used. The table came from immunoSEQ multiplex PCR; TCRdb's copy has only in-frame clones and leaves some out. The sample has about 140,000 clones; 82% are singletons. General observations from the study: With high specificity and sensitivity, the classifier reportedly diagnosed cytomegalovirus status. Reports indicate that TCR beta sequences accurately predicted the HLA-A and HLA-B alleles of most subjects. Previously analyzed data showed that most TCR beta V segments were productive at a frequency of about 87% or about 30%. A few V segments could not be told apart, such as TRBV6-2 and TRBV6-3, and were left out.

Note on this clone: Its antigen is as yet unknown.

The rearrangement links TRBV9 to TRBJ2-7; 8 nucleotides agree with TRBD2. The source of this sequence is a man aged 25 to 45 in good health and CMV-seropositive. Sequenced sample: PBMCs. In nucleotides, the CDR3 is TGTGCCAGCAGCGTAGCGAGCGGGGGACCTTACGAGCAGTACTTC. It codes for CASSVASGGPYEQYF.